This passage covers 27 T cell receptor beta chains from one sample sequenced in a study of siplizumab effects on memory and regulatory T cells. Repertoires were generated with immunoSEQ multiplex PCR, while TCRdb's copy carries only in-frame clones and drops some. Seen here are some 97,000 clones, 94% observed once, and the top ten hold roughly 0.61%. The specimen was Tregs sorted from blood. The receptor set was obtained from a human donor in good health.

V usage is TRBV1 and J usage is TRBJ2-7. TRBV1 is classified as a pseudogene. The length of the CDR3 is 16 residues. In DNA, the CDR3 is TGCACCAGCAGCCAAGACAGAGGTGGGGTGGCCTACGAGCAGTACTTC. Translation gives CTSSQDRGGVAYEQYF.

The chain carries TRBV27 and TRBJ2-7; 9 bases are shared with TRBD2. V lost 6 bases to trimming and J lost 3 bases; unmatched junction nucleotides: 6. The germline V gene has CDR1 MNHEY and CDR2 SMNVEV (reference sequence). This CDR3 is 14 amino acids long. CDR3 sequence reads: CASRASGRFYEQYF. Here the CDR3 DNA reads TGTGCCAGCAGGGCAAGCGGGAGGTTCTACGAGCAGTACTTC.

In DNA, the CDR3 is TGCGCCAGCAACCCCGGGACGGATGCTATGAACACTGAAGCTTTCTTT. Residues: CASNPGTDAMNTEAFF. V gene TRBV5-1 combines with J gene TRBJ1-1, with D possibly TRBD1 on 5 matching bases. Germline V CDR1 and CDR2: SGHRS, YFSETQ. The CDR3 is made up of 16 amino acids. Trimming took off 6 bases at V and 0 bases at J, with 18 bases between the two ends.

V and J are TRBV10-3 and TRBJ2-1, with no clear D. The germline V and J ends were trimmed by 0 bases and 8 bases, with 2 bases remaining between them. Germline V lookup: CDR1 ENHRY, CDR2 SYGVKD. The CDR3 extends over 11 amino acids. The CDR3, as DNA: TGTGCCATCAGTGAGTCCTATGAGCAGTTCTTC. This encodes CAISESYEQFF.

This clone occurred once. DNA of the CDR3: TGCGCCAGCAGTGCTACAGTATATAATTCACCCCTCCACTTT. It translates to CASSATVYNSPLHF. This chain uses TRBV10-2 with TRBJ1-6, with no clear D. The CDR3 spans 14 residues. Germline CDR1 WSHSY, CDR2 SAAADI. Trimming shortened V by 4 bases and J by 4 bases, and 8 bases separated the two germline ends.

Only one count was recorded for this clone. The CDR3 DNA reads TGTGCCAGCAGTTACCGGGACAGGGGGCTTGAAAAACTGTTTTTT. Residues: CASSYRDRGLEKLFF. The chain recombines TRBV28 with TRBJ1-4, with 12 bases lining up with TRBD1. Germline-derived CDR1 and CDR2 are MDHEN and SYDVKM. The V gene end was trimmed by 4 bases and the J gene end by 7 bases; junction bases not matched to a gene: 4. The CDR3 consists of 15 residues.

The chain has TRBV29-1 and TRBJ1-2, with TRBD1 matching over 7 bases. This CDR3 region has 19 residues. Germline V gene lookup returns CDR1 SQVTM and CDR2 ANQGSEA. V shed 0 bases and J 8 bases; nucleotides not matched to a gene: 24. In nucleotides, the CDR3 is TGCAGCGTTGAAGATGGGGGTGGGCACGGGACAGCTCTTATTTGGGGCTACACCTTC. Translating gives CSVEDGGGHGTALIWGYTF.

The J gene is TRBJ1-4, the V gene TRBV28, with TRBD1 as a possible D gene (6 bases). Looked up from germline, CDR1 is MDHEN and CDR2 is SYDVKM. The CDR3 extends over 15 amino acids. Deletions cut 7 bases from V and 2 bases from J, with 14 bases between. CDR3 protein: CASIKGGMTNEKLFF. In DNA, the CDR3 is TGTGCCAGCATCAAGGGGGGTATGACTAATGAAAAACTGTTTTTT.

The gene calls are TRBV7-9 and TRBJ2-2; 9 bases align to TRBD2. This CDR3 region has 17 residues. With 4 bases clipped from V and 4 bases from J, the junction kept 10 bases outside the gene matches. CDR1 and CDR2 (germline): SEHNR, FQNEAQ (reference sequence). The CDR3 bases are TGTGCCAGCAGCTACCCGACCGAGCGGGAGGCCACCGGGGAGCTGTTTTTT. Amino acid sequence: CASSYPTEREATGELFF.

The chain has TRBV5-5 and TRBJ2-3; D gene ambiguous. V gave up 2 bases and J gave up 6 bases, with 7 bases separating them. Germline CDR1 reads SGHKS; CDR2 reads YYEKEE (reference sequence). The CDR3 is 12 residues long. Here the CDR3 reads CASSFPFDTQYF. For the CDR3, the DNA is TGTGCCAGCAGCTTTCCCTTCGATACGCAGTATTTT.

The V gene is TRBV10-3, the J gene TRBJ2-7; 10 bases align to TRBD1. CDR1 and CDR2 (germline): ENHRY, SYGVKD. This CDR3 has 13 amino acids. The junction had 4 bases not matched to a gene; V was cut back by 6 bases and J by 5 bases. As DNA, the CDR3 is TGTGCCATCAGCCGGGACAGGGGTCACGAGCAGTACTTC. This encodes CAISRDRGHEQYF.

The V gene is TRBV6-5, the J gene TRBJ1-6; D is ambiguous. This CDR3 spans 14 amino acids. Deletions cut 6 bases from V and 9 bases from J, with 15 bases between. Germline V gene data show CDR1 as MNHEY and CDR2 as SVGAGI. DNA of the CDR3: TGTGCCAGCAGAGATTTTAGTCGGAGTTCACCCCTCCACTTT. Protein product: CASRDFSRSSPLHF.

V is TRBV2 and J is TRBJ2-7, with 9 bases aligning to TRBD2. J lost 4 bases, V lost 3 bases, and 16 bases had no gene match. The CDR3 runs 18 residues. CDR1 is SNHLY, CDR2 FYNNEI, per germline. CDR3 residues: CASSDPRGASGKIYEQYF. The CDR3 nucleotides are TGTGCCAGCAGTGATCCCCGAGGGGCTAGCGGGAAGATATACGAGCAGTACTTC.

The chain uses TRBV27 and TRBJ2-5; TRBD1 agrees at 7 bases. Germline trimming cut 5 bases from V and 6 bases from J; bases unmatched to any gene: 15. CDR1 and CDR2 from the germline V gene are MNHEY and SMNVEV (reference sequence). This CDR3 spans 16 amino acids. CDR3 DNA: TGTGCCAGCAGTCCGCTTCAGGGGGTTGAGCAAAAGACCCAGTACTTC. Protein product: CASSPLQGVEQKTQYF.

The chain has TRBV28 and TRBJ2-3; TRBD2 might be the D (6 bases). The V end lost 4 bases, the J end lost 4 bases, and 24 bases lay between the germline ends. Germline V gene lookup returns CDR1 MDHEN and CDR2 SYDVKM. The CDR3 consists of 18 residues. The CDR3 is CASSSSIPGQGGADTQYF. CDR3 bases: TGTGCCAGCAGTTCATCCATTCCCGGACAAGGAGGGGCAGATACGCAGTATTTT.

The V and J genes are TRBV5-1 and TRBJ2-3; D uncertain. Germline CDR1 reads SGHRS; CDR2 reads YFSETQ. There are 12 residues in the CDR3. The V and J ends lost 1 base and 3 bases respectively, with 3 bases between them. CDR3: CASSLITDTQYF. The CDR3 DNA reads TGCGCCAGCAGCTTGATTACAGATACGCAGTATTTT.

The V gene is TRBV2, the J gene TRBJ1-5; D remains ambiguous. The CDR3 covers 12 residues. Germline lookup yields CDR1 SNHLY and CDR2 FYNNEI. V lost 6 bases and J 5 bases, leaving 8 bases between the germline ends. The CDR3 protein is CASRTEDQPQHF. For the CDR3, the DNA is TGTGCCAGCAGGACCGAAGATCAGCCCCAGCATTTT.

The gene calls are TRBV28 and TRBJ1-5; D gene ambiguous. The V gene lost 1 base and the J gene lost 6 bases, with 10 bases spanning the gap. CDR1 MDHEN and CDR2 SYDVKM come from the germline V gene. This CDR3 is 14 amino acids long. The CDR3: CASSLSPLSQPQHF. Here the CDR3 DNA reads TGTGCCAGCAGTTTATCCCCTCTGAGTCAGCCCCAGCATTTT.

The chain employs TRBV19 and TRBJ2-5; perhaps TRBD1 as D (5 bases). The length of the CDR3 is 14 residues. V was pared by 4 bases and J by 5 bases, with 14 bases between. Per the germline V gene, CDR1 is LNHDA and CDR2 is SQIVND (reference sequence). In DNA form, the CDR3 reads TGTGCCAGTAGTACCCAAGGGGCTCTGGAGACCCAGTACTTC. It translates to CASSTQGALETQYF.

The chain recombines TRBV5-6 with TRBJ1-1; weak D call: TRBD1 (5 bases). Germline V gives CDR1 SGHDT, CDR2 YYEEEE. This CDR3 is 17 amino acids long. Trimming left V 2 bases short and J 0 bases short, with 17 bases between. CDR3 in DNA: TGTGCCAGCAGCTTTGGGTCGGGACCCCTCATGAACACTGAAGCTTTCTTT. Translation: CASSFGSGPLMNTEAFF.

V and J are TRBV19 and TRBJ1-5; D unresolved. CDR3 length: 13 amino acids. V was pared by 5 bases and J by 5 bases, with 10 bases between. Germline assignment: CDR1 LNHDA and CDR2 SQIVND (reference sequence). The CDR3 nucleotides read TGTGCCAGTAGTTCCAACCGGGATCAGCCCCAGCATTTT. It translates to CASSSNRDQPQHF. Full variable domain (remainder filled in from reference TRBV19 and TRBJ1-5): DGGITQSPKYLFRKEGQNVTLSCEQNLNHDAMYWYRQDPGQGLRLIYYSQIVNDFQKGDIAEGYSVSREKKESFPLTVTSAQKNPTAFYLCASSSNRDQPQHFGDGTRLSIL.

The chain is built from TRBV6-5 and TRBJ1-1, with D perhaps matching TRBD1 (6 bases). Germline CDR1 and CDR2: MNHEY and SVGAGI. The CDR3 has 15 amino acids. Trimming shortened V by 2 bases and J by 5 bases, and 15 bases separated the two germline ends. This chain's CDR3 is CASSYIRGQGTEAFF. In nucleotides, the CDR3 is TGTGCCAGCAGTTACATACGGGGGCAGGGGACTGAAGCTTTCTTT.

This chain joins TRBV30 and TRBJ2-2; weak D call: TRBD1 (6 bases). The CDR3 has 13 amino acids. Looked up from germline, CDR1 is GTSNPN and CDR2 is SVGIG (reference sequence). V lost 1 base to trimming and J lost 7 bases, with 10 bases between them. The CDR3 sequence is CAWSATGYGELFF. In DNA form, the CDR3 reads TGTGCCTGGAGTGCCACAGGGTACGGGGAGCTGTTTTTT.

V is TRBV27 and J is TRBJ1-5; D remains unclear. Germline values: CDR1 MNHEY, CDR2 SMNVEV (reference sequence). Trimming removed 3 bases from V and 7 bases from J, with 16 bases in between. The CDR3 has 15 residues. The CDR3 bases are TGTGCCAGCAGTTTTCTGCCCACCCGAGGCCAGCCCCAGCATTTT. Translation gives CASSFLPTRGQPQHF.

CDR3 loop: CASSFKLGTGELFF. CDR3 sequence (DNA): TGTGCCAGCAGTTTTAAGCTAGGCACCGGGGAGCTGTTTTTT. The chain links TRBV28 to TRBJ2-2; D uncertain. Germline CDR1 and CDR2: MDHEN and SYDVKM. The CDR3 contains 14 residues. Between the trimmed V and J ends, which lost 3 bases and 4 bases, there was a span of 9 bases.

The chain couples TRBV28 to TRBJ1-1, with TRBD1 as a possible D gene (5 bases). The ends were cut back, 3 bases at V and 8 bases at J, with 13 bases in the middle. The CDR3 runs to 13 residues. The germline gives CDR1 MDHEN, CDR2 SYDVKM. CDR3: CASSFPGRKEAFF. CDR3 DNA sequence: TGTGCCAGCAGTTTTCCGGGACGCAAAGAAGCTTTCTTT. Filled out from reference TRBV28 and TRBJ1-1, the complete variable domain reads DVKVTQSSRYLVKRTGEKVFLECVQDMDHENMFWYRQDPGLGLRLIYFSYDVKMKEKGDIPEGYSVSREKKERFSLILESASTNQTSMYLCASSFPGRKEAFFGQGTRLTVV.

The V gene is TRBV5-1, the J gene TRBJ2-7; D may be TRBD1 (5 bases). Trimming left V 4 bases short and J 2 bases short, with 13 bases between. CDR3 length: 14 amino acids. CDR1 SGHRS and CDR2 YFSETQ come from the germline V gene. The CDR3 sequence is CASSLDSLAYEQYF. The CDR3 region has the DNA TGCGCCAGCAGCCTAGACAGCCTGGCCTACGAGCAGTACTTC.